This TCR beta chain was found in a study of regulatory T cells in long-lasting Graves disease. Overall study findings and caveats: Gene preferences differed: TRBV28, TRBJ1-2, TRBJ2-5 in persistent cases.

The CDR3 runs 14 residues. The germline gives CDR1 SGHRS, CDR2 YFSETQ. Germline trimming cut 5 bases from V and 2 bases from J; bases unmatched to any gene: 6. This clonotype was seen repeatedly, ten times or more. Its antigen is undetermined. Arm-PCR of CDR3 regions with iRepertoire HTBI primers generated TCR beta libraries. TCRdb re-called the multiplex PCR reads with MiXCR, one entry per CDR3 protein. In the table there are 420,000 or so distinct CDR3 sequences, about 15% of which are singletons. Time point in this sample: newly diagnosed GD, antithyroid drugs for less than 3 months. Following extraction of RNA from PBMCs, that RNA was used to make the TCR library. From each patient, approximately 9 milliliters of peripheral blood was drawn and collected into an EDTA anticoagulant tube. This sample also belongs to another study, concerning T cells in Graves' hyperthyroidism and ophthalmopathy. That report notes: Lactation, pregnancy, other autoimmune disease or uncontrolled infection led to exclusion of patients.

The sequence derives from a woman aged 18-30 years with Graves disease. Here the sequenced sample was peripheral blood mononuclear cells (PBMCs), taken at new diagnosis, from a patient treated with antithyroid drugs. The rearrangement joins TRBV5-1 to TRBJ2-7; 8 bases match TRBD2. The CDR3 sequence is CASRDTSGPYEQYF. The CDR3 DNA sequence: TGCGCCAGCAGAGATACTAGCGGACCCTACGAGCAGTACTTC.